The entry below gives a single T cell receptor (beta chain) sequence along with its context. The data were obtained in a study of technical replicates of blood from several donors. Germline V gene lookup returns CDR1 ENHRY and CDR2 SYGVKD. The CDR3 covers 14 residues. Trimming removed 3 bases from V and 4 bases from J, with 10 bases in between. The assay was immunoSEQ multiplex PCR, and TCRdb's table has in-frame clones only and misses some. The table records some 48,000 clones, around 96% of them present only once. This chain connects TRBV10-3 to TRBJ2-1, with TRBD1 as a possible D gene (6 bases). The sample was T cells isolated from PBMCs. This clonotype was sampled from a human donor in good health. This chain's CDR3 is CAISDQGLYNEQFF. DNA for the CDR3: TGTGCCATCAGTGACCAGGGGCTTTACAATGAGCAGTTCTTC.